The 26 T cell receptor beta chains in this list originate from one sample, sequenced in a study of OX40 agonist ivuxolimab in advanced cancers. Some clones are missing from TCRdb's copy, which holds only in-frame ones; the method was immunoSEQ multiplex PCR. Of under 70,000 clones in the sample, about 85% are singletons; the top ten hold around 2%. This material consisted of CD4+ or CD8+ T cells sorted from blood, taken in a trial of the OX40 agonist ivuxolimab. These TCRs come from an adult with an advanced solid tumor such as melanoma, head and neck, liver or kidney cancer.

CDR3 residues: CASSNRMPGQGVSDTQYF. CDR3 coding DNA: TGTGCCAGTAGTAATCGAATGCCGGGACAGGGTGTTTCAGATACGCAGTATTTT. The J gene is TRBJ2-3, the V gene TRBV19; 9 nucleotides match TRBD1. Germline V gives CDR1 LNHDA, CDR2 SQIVND (reference sequence). The ends lost 4 bases at V and 4 bases at J; junction bases unmatched: 15. This CDR3 has 18 amino acids.

The V gene is TRBV5-8, the J gene TRBJ2-5; no definite D call. The V end lost 0 bases, the J end lost 14 bases, and 23 bases lay between the germline ends. The CDR3 covers 15 residues. Germline V gene lookup returns CDR1 SGHTS and CDR2 YDEGEE. The CDR3 reads CASSLGEYGEPPEYF. DNA of the CDR3: TGTGCCAGCAGCTTGGGGGAATATGGAGAGCCCCCGGAATACTTC.

The V and J genes are TRBV30 and TRBJ1-2; D perhaps matches TRBD1 (6 bases). V dropped 3 bases and J dropped 6 bases, with 11 bases sitting between them. CDR1 and CDR2 (germline): GTSNPN, SVGIG (reference sequence). There are 12 residues in the CDR3. The CDR3 region is CAWREGGHGYTF. The CDR3 region has the DNA TGTGCCTGGAGGGAGGGGGGCCATGGCTACACCTTC.

The CDR3 region is CASSEAGVLDTQYF. CDR3 sequence (DNA): TGTGCCAGCAGTGAAGCGGGAGTCCTAGATACGCAGTATTTT. The chain couples TRBV2 to TRBJ2-3; maybe TRBD2 (5 bases). V lost 0 bases, J lost 5 bases, and 9 bases lay in between. This CDR3 region has 14 residues. The germline V gene encodes CDR1 SNHLY and CDR2 FYNNEI.

The chain recombines TRBV7-2 with TRBJ2-1; 10 nucleotides agree with TRBD2. Germline V gives CDR1 SGHTA, CDR2 FQGNSA. The CDR3 length is 14 residues. The J segment lost 4 bases and the V segment lost 4 bases, leaving 1 base of the junction unmatched. The CDR3 sequence is CASSSSGRYNEQFF. Written as DNA, the CDR3 is TGTGCCAGCAGCTCTAGCGGGAGATACAATGAGCAGTTCTTC. The variable domain in full, completed from reference TRBV7-2 and TRBJ2-1, reads GAGVSQSPSNKVTEKGKDVELRCDPISGHTALYWYRQSLGQGLEFLIYFQGNSAPDKSGLPSDRFSAERTGGSVSTLTIQRTQQEDSAVYLCASSSSGRYNEQFFGPGTRLTVL.

This chain links TRBV6-1 with TRBJ2-3; D tentatively reads TRBD1 or TRBD2 (6 bases each). Trimming pared 2 bases from V and 2 bases from J, leaving 11 bases between. The germline CDR1 and CDR2 sequences are MNHNS and SASEGT. The CDR3 sequence is 15 residues long. The DNA of the CDR3 is TGTGCCAGCAGTGAAATAGGGGGGATCACAGATACGCAGTATTTT. It encodes CASSEIGGITDTQYF.

The chain uses TRBV10-3 and TRBJ2-7, with no clear D. Trimming pared 4 bases from V and 6 bases from J, leaving 13 bases between. The CDR3 is made up of 13 amino acids. CDR1 and CDR2 from the germline V gene are ENHRY and SYGVKD. CDR3: CAISGGSTGEQYF. CDR3 bases: TGTGCCATCAGTGGGGGTAGTACGGGCGAGCAGTACTTC.

V and J are TRBV7-9 and TRBJ1-2, with TRBD1 matching 7 bases. CDR3 length equals 13 residues. In germline, CDR1 is SEHNR, CDR2 FQNEAQ (reference sequence). The V and J ends lost 2 bases and 6 bases, in that order; junction bases with no gene match: 3. Here the CDR3 reads CASSLLQGDGYTF. The DNA of the CDR3 is TGTGCCAGCAGCTTATTGCAGGGGGATGGCTACACCTTC. The full variable domain, rest sourced from reference TRBV7-9 and TRBJ1-2, is DTGVSQNPRHKITKRGQNVTFRCDPISEHNRLYWYRQTLGQGPEFLTYFQNEAQLEKSRLLSDRFSAERPKGSFSTLEIQRTEQGDSAMYLCASSLLQGDGYTFGSGTRLTVV.

This chain connects TRBV5-1 to TRBJ2-7; tentatively, D is TRBD1 (6 bases). CDR1 and CDR2 from the germline V gene are SGHRS and YFSETQ. There are 14 residues in the CDR3. The germline V and J ends were trimmed by 2 bases and 3 bases, with 12 bases remaining between them. Here the CDR3 DNA reads TGCGCCAGCAGCTTCGAGGGGGAAGACTACGAGCAGTACTTC. Protein: CASSFEGEDYEQYF.

The chain combines TRBV2 with TRBJ1-5, with 9 positions matching TRBD1. Germline V gives CDR1 SNHLY, CDR2 FYNNEI. CDR3 length equals 14 residues. The V and J ends lost 6 bases and 6 bases, in that order; junction bases with no gene match: 6. CDR3: CASRDRGTSQPQHF. Written as DNA, the CDR3 is TGTGCCAGCAGGGACAGGGGAACCAGTCAGCCCCAGCATTTT.

The gene calls are TRBV10-3 and TRBJ2-1; D may match TRBD1 or TRBD2 (5 bases each). The germline V and J ends were trimmed by 5 bases and 6 bases, with 23 bases remaining between them. This CDR3 contains 17 residues. CDR1 ENHRY and CDR2 SYGVKD come from the germline V gene. CDR3 amino acids: CAISSTPGTGLGNEQFF. In DNA form, the CDR3 reads TGTGCCATCAGTTCAACCCCAGGGACCGGTCTAGGCAATGAGCAGTTCTTC.

V and J are TRBV19 and TRBJ1-4, with D perhaps matching TRBD1 (5 bases). The ends were cut back, 4 bases at V and 0 bases at J, with 9 bases in the middle. The CDR3 contains 15 residues. CDR1 is LNHDA, CDR2 SQIVND, per germline (reference sequence). The CDR3 sequence: CASSTQTATNEKLFF. The CDR3, as DNA: TGTGCCAGTAGTACCCAGACAGCAACTAATGAAAAACTGTTTTTT.

The chain employs TRBV4-1 and TRBJ2-2, with 9 bases that match TRBD1. J was trimmed by 7 bases and V by 2 bases; bases with no gene match: 5. This CDR3 comprises 15 residues. Germline values: CDR1 MGHRA, CDR2 YSYEKL. The CDR3 reads CASSQPQGAIGELFF. CDR3 bases: TGCGCCAGCAGCCAACCACAGGGGGCTATCGGGGAGCTGTTTTTT.

The chain recombines TRBV6-6 with TRBJ2-2, with 8 positions matching TRBD1. V lost 5 bases to trimming and J lost 5 bases; unmatched junction nucleotides: 4. Per germline, CDR1 MNHNY and CDR2 SVGAGI (reference sequence). The CDR3 contains 14 residues. CDR3 DNA sequence: TGTGCCAGCAGTCGAACAGGGGGGACCGGGGAGCTGTTTTTT. Encoded protein: CASSRTGGTGELFF.

This rearrangement joins TRBV5-8 to TRBJ2-7; tentative D call: TRBD1 (6 bases). Deletions cut 4 bases from V and 6 bases from J, with 11 bases between. This CDR3 has 12 residues. CDR1 and CDR2 (germline): SGHTS, YDEGEE. The chain's CDR3 is CASSMDRGEQYF. The CDR3 nucleotides read TGTGCCAGCAGCATGGACAGAGGCGAGCAGTACTTC.

The gene calls are TRBV2 and TRBJ1-6; D not certain. The germline V gene has CDR1 SNHLY and CDR2 FYNNEI. The V gene lost 7 bases and the J gene lost 10 bases, with 14 bases spanning the gap. There are 13 residues in the CDR3. The CDR3 DNA reads TGTGCCAGCACCGGGCAGGTGAGGTCACCCCTCCACTTT. Protein sequence: CASTGQVRSPLHF.

The chain has TRBV7-3 and TRBJ2-3; 13 nucleotides align to TRBD2. The V segment lost 0 bases and the J segment 2 bases; nucleotides outside the gene matches: 5. The CDR3 length is 18 residues. CDR1 and CDR2 from the germline V gene are SGHTA and FQGTGA. CDR3 amino acids: CASSLTGTSGTLTDTQYF. As DNA, the CDR3 is TGTGCCAGCAGCTTAACGGGGACTAGCGGGACTCTCACAGATACGCAGTATTTT.

In this sample, this clone turned up once. This rearrangement joins TRBV7-6 to TRBJ2-7; 15 nucleotides line up with TRBD2. Trimming removed 0 bases from V and 4 bases from J; junction bases left unmatched: 1. The germline gives CDR1 SGHVS, CDR2 FNYEAQ. The CDR3 length is 16 residues. CDR3 in DNA: TGTGCCAGCAGCTTAGCGGGACTAGCGGGGGGTTACGAGCAGTACTTC. Residues: CASSLAGLAGGYEQYF.

The V call is TRBV28, the J call TRBJ2-7; unclear D gene. The V and J ends lost 2 bases and 0 bases respectively, with 5 bases between them. The CDR3 loop spans 13 amino acids. Germline assignment: CDR1 MDHEN and CDR2 SYDVKM. The CDR3 sequence: CASSLGPSYEQYF. CDR3 coding DNA: TGTGCCAGCAGTTTAGGTCCCTCCTACGAGCAGTACTTC.

The chain is built from TRBV28 and TRBJ1-1; 7 nucleotides agree with TRBD1. V was clipped by 4 bases and J by 8 bases; unmatched bases: 19. The CDR3 runs to 17 residues. From germline, CDR1 is MDHEN and CDR2 SYDVKM. The CDR3: CASSSPGGTEGGIEAFF. For the CDR3, the DNA is TGTGCCAGCAGTTCTCCGGGAGGGACAGAGGGGGGGATAGAAGCTTTCTTT.

The chain employs TRBV5-8 and TRBJ2-3, with 7 bases that match TRBD1. The CDR3 runs to 17 residues. Germline CDR1 and CDR2: SGHTS and YDEGEE. J was trimmed by 8 bases and V by 4 bases; bases with no gene match: 19. The chain's CDR3 is CASSLRGSFSNKATQYF. The CDR3 nucleotides are TGTGCCAGCAGCCTCAGGGGGTCGTTTAGCAACAAAGCTACGCAGTATTTT.

The chain employs TRBV7-3 and TRBJ2-3, with TRBD1 matching over 8 bases. J was trimmed by 5 bases and V by 2 bases; bases with no gene match: 6. CDR3 length: 15 amino acids. The germline V gene has CDR1 SGHTA and CDR2 FQGTGA. CDR3 sequence (DNA): TGTGCCAGCAGCTTATCCGGACAGGGAGGAGATACGCAGTATTTT. This gives the protein CASSLSGQGGDTQYF. The full variable domain, with the rest looked up from reference TRBV7-3 and TRBJ2-3, is GAGVSQTPSNKVTEKGKYVELRCDPISGHTALYWYRQSLGQGPEFLIYFQGTGAADDSGLPNDRFFAVRPEGSVSTLKIQRTERGDSAVYLCASSLSGQGGDTQYFGPGTRLTVL.

The gene calls are TRBV4-1 and TRBJ1-6, with a possible D match to TRBD1 (6 bases). Looked up from germline, CDR1 is MGHRA and CDR2 is YSYEKL. The V end lost 0 bases, the J end lost 9 bases, and 15 bases lay between the germline ends. This CDR3 is built from 16 residues. CDR3 sequence reads: CASSQDLAGVGSPLHF. Written as DNA, the CDR3 is TGCGCCAGCAGCCAAGATTTGGCAGGGGTAGGTTCACCCCTCCACTTT.

This chain uses TRBV28 with TRBJ2-7; the D is unclear. V lost 4 bases to trimming and J lost 3 bases, with 13 bases between them. CDR1 and CDR2 from the germline V gene are MDHEN and SYDVKM. The CDR3 length is 14 residues. CDR3 region: CASSSLGRFYEQYF. In DNA, the CDR3 is TGTGCCAGCAGTTCACTCGGACGGTTCTACGAGCAGTACTTC.

This clone appeared a few times. V and J are TRBV6-5 and TRBJ1-1; a weak D match, TRBD1 (6 bases). The CDR3 length is 14 residues. The V and J ends lost 7 bases and 0 bases respectively, with 12 bases between them. Germline CDR1 is MNHEY and CDR2 is SVGAGI. CDR3 bases: TGTGCCAGCACCATGGACAGTATGAACACTGAAGCTTTCTTT. This translates into CASTMDSMNTEAFF.

This clone was picked up one time. This chain uses TRBV11-3 with TRBJ2-5, with TRBD1 matching 9 bases. TRBJ2-7 matches the DNA end more closely, so the J call is doubtful. Germline CDR1 reads SGHNT; CDR2 reads YENEEA. This CDR3 has 14 amino acids. This chain's CDR3 is CASSPGTGRYEQYF. The DNA of the CDR3 is TGTGCCAGCAGCCCCGGGACAGGGAGATACGAGCAGTACTTC.